This T cell receptor (beta chain) was retrieved from a study of T cell repertoires in cytomegalovirus infection. One entry per CDR3 protein, called by TCRdb with MiXCR from the reads. This sample yields hundreds of thousands of distinct CDR3 sequences, of which roughly a quarter are seen a single time; 8% belongs to the top ten. With 5 bases removed from V and 7 bases from J, the gap between germline ends came to 12 bases. The germline CDR1 and CDR2 sequences are SEHNR and FQNEAQ (reference sequence). This CDR3 spans 13 amino acids. This clonotype was found a few times. The J gene is TRBJ2-1, the V gene TRBV7-9; D is perhaps TRBD1 or TRBD2 (6 bases each). What was sequenced was CD8+ T cells from PBMCs. This clonotype originated in a human donor in good health (CMV status not recorded). Some clones in this sample may be carry-over from other donors' samples. As DNA, the CDR3 is TGTGCCAGCAGCCCCCCGGGGGCGAATGAGCAGTTCTTC. This encodes CASSPPGANEQFF.